The 3 T cell receptor beta chains below were found in one sample sequenced in a study of OX40 agonist ivuxolimab in advanced cancers. Clones were sequenced by immunoSEQ multiplex PCR, and TCRdb holds only the in-frame ones, with some missing. The sample has approximately 77,000 clones; about 82% are singletons. The sample here was CD4+ or CD8+ T cells sorted from blood, taken in a trial of the OX40 agonist ivuxolimab. These receptors were taken from an adult with an advanced solid tumor such as melanoma, head and neck, liver or kidney cancer.

The chain recombines TRBV27 with TRBJ2-7; unclear D gene. V was cut by 1 base and J by 6 bases, with 10 bases left in between. The CDR3 consists of 13 residues. Germline values: CDR1 MNHEY, CDR2 SMNVEV (reference sequence). Here the CDR3 reads CASSLFSSGEQYF. The CDR3 DNA reads TGTGCCAGCAGTTTATTTTCATCGGGCGAGCAGTACTTC.

The chain employs TRBV30 and TRBJ2-1; no firm D call. Between the trimmed V and J ends, which lost 2 bases and 4 bases, there was a span of 12 bases. This CDR3 is built from 14 residues. CDR1 is GTSNPN, CDR2 SVGIG, per germline (reference sequence). CDR3 protein: CAWSRPGTYNEQFF. The CDR3 DNA reads as TGTGCCTGGAGTCGGCCGGGTACGTACAATGAGCAGTTCTTC.

The V and J genes are TRBV7-3 and TRBJ2-3; 7 bases agree with TRBD1. This CDR3 comprises 13 residues. J lost 4 bases, V lost 7 bases, and 5 bases had no gene match. Germline loops: CDR1 SGHTA, CDR2 FQGTGA. The CDR3 coding sequence is TGTGCCAGCATCATGCAGGGGGCAGATACGCAGTATTTT. This encodes CASIMQGADTQYF.